This T cell receptor (beta chain) was profiled in a study of sequential checkpoint blockade in melanoma (dated by TCRdb to the late 2010s). Broadly, across the study: Patients were randomized 1:1 to first-line nivolumab followed by ipilimumab (arm A) or ipilimumab followed by nivolumab (arm B). Both trial sequences were followed by maintenance nivolumab.

On the study overall, not on this receptor specifically: The model for predicting response that combines TCR metrics with mutation burden needs to be validated in larger, independent patient cohorts.

Only a few counts were recorded for this clone. Its binding antigen is unknown. Base qualities are not at hand, and no much larger clone is one base apart. Per the publication, the treatment or condition label means: randomized to nivolumab then ipilimumab (arm A) or the reverse (arm B). Prior DNA-damaging chemotherapy had not been received by any trial patient. A FACS Aria II flow cytometer was used to sort live CD3+CD8+ cells that were negative for CD19 and CD56 from thawed PBMCs. CheckMate 064, a randomized, open-label phase II trial of sequential checkpoint blockade, was the source of the samples, all of which came from patients with melanoma. Leukapheresis was used to collect peripheral blood mononuclear cells, which were then purified with Ficoll-Paque and frozen in human serum with around 10% DMSO. Immediately after sorting, the purity of the sorted blood CD3+CD8+ cells was confirmed to be >95%, and DNA was then extracted.

V and J are truncated by 4 bases and 8 bases respectively, leaving an intervening sequence of 17 bases. Counted from cysteine to phenylalanine, this CDR3 has 14 amino acids. The DNA shown is the 42-base CDR3, in frame from base 1. The germline V gene (reference sequence) supplies CDR1 LNHDA and CDR2 SQIVND. The immunoSEQ Assay was used to immunosequence TCRbeta CDR3 regions from genomic DNA. Before high-throughput sequencing, genomic DNA was amplified using bias-controlled multiplex PCR. The paper's data handling went like this. To quantify the absolute abundance of each unique TCRbeta CDR3 region, the sequences were collapsed and filtered. Clonality, defined as 1 minus Pielou's evenness, was calculated using productive rearrangements only. A previously published method was used to identify clones whose frequencies were significantly greater in on-treatment samples than in baseline samples. TCRdb's version of the immuneACCESS table is confined to in-frame rearrangements and falls short of the full clone set. An unresolved V gene accounts for under half of the shortfall where checked; the remainder is of unknown origin. The DNA gave D and trimming, while V, J and clone size come from that table. The sample includes under 20,000 clones, with 70% to 75% observed a single time. The ten largest clones represent around 32% of the sample.

This sample comprised CD8+ T cells sorted from blood (inferred from file names), obtained from a patient given nivolumab and ipilimumab in sequence. The sequence is built from TRBV19 and TRBJ1-2; the D region possibly corresponds to TRBD1 (5 bases align). The sequence derives from a human donor with melanoma. For the CDR3, the sequence is CASSTLGPFSGYTF. The DNA sequence reads TGTGCCAGTAGTACTCTGGGGCCATTCTCGGGCTACACCTTC.